This record concerns one T cell receptor beta chain sequence. Its target is not known. This CDR3 has 14 residues. Germline-derived CDR1 and CDR2 are DFQATT and SNEGSKA (reference sequence). Trimming removed 3 bases at V and 5 bases at J, with 17 bases between. Time point described: newly diagnosed GD, antithyroid drugs for less than 3 months. Extracted PBMC RNA gave rise to the TCR library. The sample originates from a study of regulatory T cells in long-lasting Graves disease. Study results and limitations: Persistent disease preferred TRBV28, TRBJ1-2 and TRBJ2-5. Persistent Graves' patients possessed reduced TCR diversity relative to recently diagnosed ones.

Combining iRepertoire HTBI primers with Arm-PCR of CDR3 regions, the authors built TCR beta libraries. TCRdb passed the multiplex PCR reads through MiXCR, listing each CDR3 protein once. Among hundreds of thousands of distinct CDR3 sequences listed, roughly 13% were seen once. The sample was also reused in another study, on T cells in Graves' hyperthyroidism and ophthalmopathy. That work contributes: TCR CDR3 underwent first-round RT-PCR with the HTBI primer set. Peripheral blood also featured most of the thyroid clonotypes expanded above 0.001.

The genes are TRBV20-1 and TRBJ2-7; TRBD2 is a possible D gene (6 bases). The sequence came from a man younger than 40 with Graves disease. The source material was peripheral blood mononuclear cells (PBMCs), sampled at new diagnosis, from a patient treated with antithyroid drugs. In DNA, the CDR3 is TGCAGTGCTAGGTTCCGACTAGTGTTCCACGAGCAGTACTTC. Protein: CSARFRLVFHEQYF.